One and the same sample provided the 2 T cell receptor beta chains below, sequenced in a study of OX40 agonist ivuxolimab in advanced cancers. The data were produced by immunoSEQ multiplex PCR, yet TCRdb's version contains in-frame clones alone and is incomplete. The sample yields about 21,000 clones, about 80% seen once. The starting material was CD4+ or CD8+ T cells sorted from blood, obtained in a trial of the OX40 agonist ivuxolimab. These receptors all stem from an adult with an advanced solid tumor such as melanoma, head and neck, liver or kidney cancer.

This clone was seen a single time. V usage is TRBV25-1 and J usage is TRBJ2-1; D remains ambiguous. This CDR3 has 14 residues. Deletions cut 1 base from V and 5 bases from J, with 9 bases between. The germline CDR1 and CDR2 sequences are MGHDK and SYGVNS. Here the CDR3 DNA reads TGTGCCAGCAGTGAATCGATCGACCACAATGAGCAGTTCTTC. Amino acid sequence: CASSESIDHNEQFF.

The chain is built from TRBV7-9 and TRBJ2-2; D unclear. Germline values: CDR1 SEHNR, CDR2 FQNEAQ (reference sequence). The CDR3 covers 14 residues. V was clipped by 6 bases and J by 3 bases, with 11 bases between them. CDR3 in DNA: TGTGCCAGCAGTTGGACCGCGGACACCGGGGAGCTGTTTTTT. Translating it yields CASSWTADTGELFF.